The clone carrying this TCR beta chain was seen more than once but under ten times. Its target is not known. This CDR3 is built from 13 residues. Trimming removed 0 bases from V and 7 bases from J, with 10 bases in between. Germline assignment: CDR1 GTSNPN and CDR2 SVGIG (reference sequence). The data are from a study of cytomegalovirus exposure and HLA in healthy donors. Whole-study findings and limits: Later analysis identified 15,000 to 20,000 TCR beta sequences associated with HLA alleles, using a false discovery rate threshold of 0.05. About 87% or about 30% of the time was how often most TCR beta V segments were productive, according to an earlier analysis.

A multiplex PCR was run with 60 Vbeta primers and 13 Jbeta primers. TCRdb keeps only in-frame clones here, not all; method: immunoSEQ multiplex PCR. The sample includes fewer than 200,000 clones, approximately 80% seen only once; the top ten take 0.75% to 0.9%. The chain employs TRBV30 and TRBJ1-5, with D maybe TRBD1 (6 bases). Sample: PBMCs. This sequence originates from a woman aged 18-29 years in good health and CMV-seronegative. The chain's CDR3 is CAWSVNRDQPQHF. As DNA, the CDR3 is TGTGCCTGGAGTGTAAACAGGGACCAGCCCCAGCATTTT.